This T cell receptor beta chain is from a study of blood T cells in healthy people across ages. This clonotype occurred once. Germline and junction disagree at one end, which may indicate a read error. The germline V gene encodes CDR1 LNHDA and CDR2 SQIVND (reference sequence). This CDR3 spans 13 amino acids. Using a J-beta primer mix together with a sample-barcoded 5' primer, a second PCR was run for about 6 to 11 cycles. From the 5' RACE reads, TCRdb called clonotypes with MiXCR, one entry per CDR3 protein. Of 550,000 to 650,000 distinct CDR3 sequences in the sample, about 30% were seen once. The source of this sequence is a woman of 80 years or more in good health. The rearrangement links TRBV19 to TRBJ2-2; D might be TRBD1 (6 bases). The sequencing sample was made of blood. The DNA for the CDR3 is TGTGCCAGTAGCAGTACAGGGACCGGGGAGCGGTTTTTT. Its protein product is CASSSTGTGERFF. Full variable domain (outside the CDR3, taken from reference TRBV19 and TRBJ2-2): DGGITQSPKYLFRKEGQNVTLSCEQNLNHDAMYWYRQDPGQGLRLIYYSQIVNDFQKGDIAEGYSVSREKKESFPLTVTSAQKNPTAFYLCASSSTGTGERFFGEGSRLTVL.